One sample yielded the 12 T cell receptor beta chains listed below, sequenced in a study of T cell changes during pregnancy in multiple sclerosis. Clones were sequenced by immunoSEQ multiplex PCR, and TCRdb holds only the in-frame ones, with some missing. Of under 95,000 clones listed, around nine tenths were seen once; the top ten hold less than 2%. The sequencing used peripheral blood, collected in the second trimester of pregnancy. These receptor sequences come from a female donor with multiple sclerosis, enrolled in a pregnancy study.

The chain recombines TRBV12-5 with TRBJ2-3, with 11 bases that match TRBD2. This CDR3 contains 18 residues. CDR1 and CDR2 from the germline V gene are LGHNT and FRNRAP. Trimming at V came to 3 bases and at J to 2 bases, leaving 10 bases not matched to a gene. CDR3 residues: CASGFILSSGGTTDTQYF. The CDR3 DNA follows: TGTGCTAGTGGTTTTATCCTCTCTAGCGGGGGGACCACAGATACGCAGTATTTT.

This clone has just a few counts. This chain joins TRBV5-4 and TRBJ2-2, with 13 bases identical to TRBD2. V trimming: 4 bases; J trimming: 6 bases; junction bases outside the gene matches: 6. The CDR3 extends over 16 amino acids. Germline values: CDR1 SGHNT, CDR2 YYREEE (reference sequence). The CDR3 nucleotides read TGTGCCAGCAGCCAGAGGACTAGCGGGAGTGCCGGGGAGCTGTTTTTT. Translated, it gives CASSQRTSGSAGELFF. The full variable domain, with the rest looked up from reference TRBV5-4 and TRBJ2-2, is ETGVTQSPTHLIKTRGQQVTLRCSSQSGHNTVSWYQQALGQGPQFIFQYYREEENGRGNFPPRFSGLQFPNYSSELNVNALELDDSALYLCASSQRTSGSAGELFFGEGSRLTVL.

This chain uses TRBV6-6 with TRBJ1-2; 11 bases map to TRBD1. Germline-derived CDR1 and CDR2 are MNHNY and SVGAGI (reference sequence). V shed 5 bases and J 5 bases; nucleotides not matched to a gene: 10. This CDR3 has 16 residues. The CDR3: CASSAITGTGGYGYTF. The CDR3 DNA follows: TGTGCCAGCAGTGCTATTACCGGGACAGGGGGTTATGGCTACACCTTC.

CDR3 DNA sequence: TGTGCCAGCAGTTCCCGACAGGGGACGGGCGCAGATACGCAGTATTTT. Translating it yields CASSSRQGTGADTQYF. V gene TRBV27 combines with J gene TRBJ2-3, with 8 bases that match TRBD1. This CDR3 is built from 16 residues. V trimming: 4 bases; J trimming: 4 bases; junction bases outside the gene matches: 10. Germline V gene data show CDR1 as MNHEY and CDR2 as SMNVEV (reference sequence).

The V and J genes are TRBV28 and TRBJ2-7; possible D gene TRBD1, 5 bases. This CDR3 contains 14 residues. Germline V gives CDR1 MDHEN, CDR2 SYDVKM. Trimming took 7 bases from V and 5 from J, leaving 18 bases between them. The CDR3 DNA reads as TGTGCCAGCAACGGCAGGGCCCTTCCGGACGAGCAGTACTTC. Translation: CASNGRALPDEQYF.

V and J are TRBV10-3 and TRBJ1-6; 9 bases are a match to TRBD1. The germline gives CDR1 ENHRY, CDR2 SYGVKD. The length of the CDR3 is 13 residues. The junction had 1 base not matched to a gene; V was cut back by 6 bases and J by 7 bases. CDR3 protein: CAIRGTGNSPLHF. CDR3 nucleotides: TGTGCCATCAGGGGGACAGGGAATTCACCCCTCCACTTT.

The V call is TRBV28, the J call TRBJ2-7; TRBD2 is a possible D gene (5 bases). This CDR3 has 15 amino acids. Germline V lookup: CDR1 MDHEN, CDR2 SYDVKM. Trimming cost V 4 bases and J 2 bases, with 15 bases left between them. In DNA, the CDR3 is TGTGCCAGCAGTTCTCCGGGCGGAGGTGCCTACGAGCAGTACTTC. Amino acids: CASSSPGGGAYEQYF. The full variable domain, its missing parts supplied by reference TRBV28 and TRBJ2-7, is DVKVTQSSRYLVKRTGEKVFLECVQDMDHENMFWYRQDPGLGLRLIYFSYDVKMKEKGDIPEGYSVSREKKERFSLILESASTNQTSMYLCASSSPGGGAYEQYFGPGTRLTVT.

CDR3 bases: TGTGCCAGCAGCGAAAAAGGGAGCGATCAGCCCCAGCATTTT. This sequence encodes CASSEKGSDQPQHF. The chain carries TRBV6-5 and TRBJ1-5; D is unresolved. Germline V gives CDR1 MNHEY, CDR2 SVGAGI. The CDR3 runs 14 residues. Trimming took 6 bases from V and 5 from J, leaving 14 bases between them.

The CDR3 sequence is CASSSTGDGNTGELFF. In DNA form, the CDR3 reads TGCGCCAGCAGTTCAACAGGGGACGGGAACACCGGGGAGCTGTTTTTT. V and J are TRBV5-1 and TRBJ2-2, with 7 bases lining up with TRBD1. V shed 5 bases, J shed 1 base, and the junction held 8 bases outside the gene matches. The CDR3 is 16 residues long. Germline V gene sequence: CDR1 SGHRS, CDR2 YFSETQ.

V gene TRBV15 combines with J gene TRBJ2-7; TRBD1 matches 10 bases. The CDR3 covers 15 residues. CDR1 is LNHNV and CDR2 is YYDKDF in the germline V gene (reference sequence). With 0 bases clipped from V and 9 bases from J, the junction kept 8 bases outside the gene matches. The CDR3: CATSRDKWDRGAQYF. The CDR3 region has the DNA TGTGCCACCAGCAGAGATAAGTGGGACAGGGGTGCGCAGTACTTC.

The chain joins TRBV5-4 to TRBJ2-1; 8 positions match TRBD2. With 4 bases clipped from V and 5 bases from J, the junction kept 17 bases outside the gene matches. The CDR3 has 18 residues. Germline CDR1 is SGHNT and CDR2 is YYREEE (reference sequence). Written as DNA, the CDR3 is TGTGCCAGCAGCGTGGTACCTATCGGGGCTAGCGGGCACAATGAGCAGTTCTTC. It encodes CASSVVPIGASGHNEQFF.

Details on this clone: The junction departs from the called germline gene at one end, perhaps through a read error. The chain has TRBV7-9 and TRBJ2-4, with a tentative D call TRBD2 (6 bases). The CDR3 loop spans 13 amino acids. Germline assignment: CDR1 SEHNR and CDR2 FQNEAQ (reference sequence). CDR3 amino acids: CASSFSGREHGRF. The CDR3 region has the DNA TGTGCCAGCAGCTTTTCGGGTCGGGAGCACGGCAGGTTC.